This TCR beta chain appears in the sequencing data of a study of blood T cell repertoires in COVID-19. Whole-study context: Acute and convalescent COVID-19 samples came from the United States, Italy and Spain.

Seattle cases were enrolled at active infection and followed longitudinally. Germline CDR1 WSHSY, CDR2 SAAADI. Trimming left V 6 bases short and J 5 bases short, with 13 bases between. This CDR3 is built from 13 residues. Original processing methods: Amplified reference gene primers provided the basis for estimating nucleated cell counts. Clones were sequenced by immunoSEQ multiplex PCR, and TCRdb holds only the in-frame ones, with some missing. V and J calls and clone size come straight from that table; D and trimming were deduced from the DNA. The sample has 130,000 or so clones, roughly 84% seen once; the top ten hold almost 9%.

This TCR was recovered from a man aged 25 to 40 with COVID-19, enrolled during active disease. Sequenced sample: peripheral blood. The V and J genes are TRBV10-2 and TRBJ1-1; D not certain. The DNA for the CDR3 is TGCGCCAGCAGGCCGGGTCTCGTTACTGAAGCTTTCTTT. Protein: CASRPGLVTEAFF.